This T cell receptor (beta chain) was captured in a study of cytomegalovirus exposure and HLA in healthy donors (dated by TCRdb to 2017 to 2019). For the wider study: An earlier analysis of some 550 of the donors reported more than 250 Gb of sequence data and around 120 million unique TCR beta sequences from approximately 180 million T cells. Both class I and class II loci were covered by HLA typing, at four-digit resolution. The study combined high-throughput TCR immunosequencing, statistical association of individual TCRs with disease status, and machine learning to predict cytomegalovirus infection status. An early release that covered approximately 600 HLA-typed donors contained approximately 300 gigabases of sequencing data and around 85 million unique TCR sequences. Donor age, sex, ethnicity and CMV serostatus were collected together with the repertoire data. All discovery cohort repertoires had been generated on a single sequencing platform. Besides the first cohort of hundreds of subjects, a separate validation cohort made up of 120 or so different subjects was used. The study profiled the T cell repertoires of hundreds of subjects by immunosequencing and related them to cytomegalovirus serostatus. The aim of the study was to test whether cataloging public T cell receptors could identify signatures of past pathogen exposure. Typing coverage differed by locus: A, B, C, DRB1 and DQB1 were typed in roughly 629-630 donors, DQA1 in about 510, DPA1 in 600 to 610, and DPB1 in 400 to 490. Roughly 5 DR-DQ haplotypes were handled as single units for association and clustering, since linkage in the cohort was strong. Among the roughly 400 genotyped donors, approximately 81% belonged to the genetic ancestry cluster associated with self-reported Caucasian donors. In a later analysis, previously published TCR beta repertoires from roughly 710 donors were re-analyzed and high-resolution HLA genotyping was added so that TCR occurrence patterns could be studied. An earlier analysis of approximately 640 of the donors applied high-throughput TCR beta sequencing to assess whether each TCR beta V gene segment acted as functional or pseudogenic. Genome-wide SNP genotypes for about 55% of the 666 donors were used in a later genetic analysis, which treated that subset as a discovery cohort. On average, around 230,000 unique TCR beta nucleotide sequences were sequenced per donor among a few hundred genotyped donors of the cohort, with 15% to 20% of those sequences being non-productive. Rather than drawing on any new phenotypic data, the later analysis identified candidate immune exposures from TCR beta sequences and the way those sequences occurred across donors.

The cohort comprised some 680 healthy bone marrow donors. Cohort members were all nominally healthy when sampled, although unrecorded immune exposures were likely present. The donor tested CMV seronegative, placing the donor among the approximately 360 seronegative members of the cohort. A peripheral blood sample was provided by each donor, and peripheral blood mononuclear cells were used for TCR beta sequencing. Genomic DNA was extracted from the blood cell samples with the Qiagen DNeasy Blood Extraction Kit. The method behind the library was the immunoSEQ multiplex PCR assay. A mixture of 60 forward primers for TCR Vbeta segments and 13 reverse primers for TCR Jbeta segments was used in the multiplex PCR. A multiplex PCR assay on genomic DNA amplified the CDR3 region of rearranged TCR beta genes. The Illumina HiSeq System was used to sequence the amplified TCR beta libraries as 87-base-pair reads. The original methods were these. Across the 670 or so repertoires, a later analysis counted 75 million to 90 million unique TCR beta chains, around 11 million of which were shared by at least two donors. Raw reads were error-corrected and collapsed into unique sequences by a nearest-neighbor algorithm in which closely related sequences were merged to remove PCR and sequencing errors. V, D and J gene segments were assigned by aligning CDR3 sequences to IMGT reference sequences. Each retained sequence needed at least a six-nucleotide match to both a V gene segment and a J gene segment. Rearrangements were classified as productive when the CDR3 lacked stop codons and remained in frame with V and J, and all other rearrangements were classified as non-productive. Following IMGT convention, CDR3 was defined as the stretch from the second conserved V-encoded cysteine up to the conserved J-encoded phenylalanine. The earlier analysis of about 530 of the donors excluded any sequence lacking an unambiguous match to a single V gene segment. In an earlier analysis of approximately 590 of the donors, V segments were called functional above 56.7% productive rearrangements and were called segregating when the between-donor standard deviation exceeded 5%. To diagnose cytomegalovirus status from the catalog of TCR beta chain sequences, a statistical classification framework was built. In a later analysis, TCR nucleotide sequences were compared against IMGT/GENE-DB human TR gene sequences so that V and J genes could be assigned. Using the TCRdist pipeline, a later analysis assigned CDR3 sequences along with most-parsimonious VDJ recombination scenarios. In a later analysis, each TCR beta chain was defined by its CDR3 amino acid sequence together with its V-gene family, and reads lacking a unique V-gene family were excluded. To address suspected cross-contamination and a sequencing artifact, a later analysis removed several hundred highly shared, low-generation-probability nucleotide sequences. For each public chain, a later analysis derived a clonal expansion index from normalized ranks of inferred template counts within each repertoire. Generation probabilities in a later analysis came from a VDJ recombination model fitted to out-of-frame rearrangements, and those results were checked against IGoR. A later analysis scored TCR-TCR, TCR-HLA and TCR-CMV co-occurrence with hypergeometric tests, applying a repertoire-size bias correction to TCR pairs. False discovery rates were estimated in a later analysis by permuting HLA or CMV assignments 20 times. In a later analysis, co-occurring TCRs were grouped with DBSCAN, and TCRdist sequence similarity was added when clustering was performed within HLA-allele-positive subsets. Co-occurrence clustering excluded repertoires with fewer than 30,000 or more than 120,000 public chains, plus five with anomalous nucleotide sharing. Drawn from immuneACCESS, this table holds only the in-frame rearrangements with V and J called that TCRdb kept. Clones are partly lost; checked studies trace under half to an unresolved V gene and leave the rest unexplained. The DNA gave D and trimming, while V, J and clone size come from that table. Across this sample there are 90,000 to 130,000 clones, with roughly 66% seen only once. Over 2% of the sample rests with the top ten.

Comments on this clone: Its antigen remains unidentified. No much larger clone is present one base from it, and per-base qualities are unavailable.

The CDR3, from cysteine to phenylalanine, totals 16 residues. Here the CDR3 DNA is all that survives: 48 bases in frame from base 1. Summary of the overall study and its limitations: Compared with equally common non-associated chains, HLA-associated TCR beta chains in a later analysis were more clonally expanded and had lower generation probabilities. Roughly uniform sequencing depth across donors was assumed in presence/absence analyses, although this assumption may not hold. Because some donors lacked HLA typing at each locus, the association tests relied only on the typed subset. This cohort had only TCR beta chains sequenced, and the lack of alpha or paired-chain data limited which features could be detected. The study listed approximately 150 TCR beta chains as associated with cytomegalovirus. Cytomegalovirus status was reported to be diagnosed by the classifier with high specificity and sensitivity in both the original and validation cohorts. A further reported finding was that TCR beta sequences accurately predicted the HLA-A and HLA-B alleles for most subjects in the first cohort. A few of the identified cytomegalovirus-associated TCR beta chains were confirmed in vitro to be specific for cytomegalovirus antigens. Most TCR sequences were seen in very few donors, while some public TCRs were found in many individuals. A later analysis reported that several top co-occurrence clusters appeared linked to parvovirus B19, influenza, CMV and Epstein-Barr virus. A later analysis found that most CMV-associated TCR beta chains appeared HLA-restricted, with HLA associations seemingly driven largely by CMV exposure. Correlated functional status among segregating V segments might be attributable to linkage disequilibrium, but an unknown experimental factor could not be ruled out. In a later genetic analysis, a missense DCLRE1C variant was associated with V-gene and J-gene trimming of TCR beta chains, and the association was replicated in an independent cohort. In a later genetic analysis, fewer N-insertions in productive TCRs were reported among donors in an Asian-associated ancestry cluster than the roughly 700-donor mean. When HLA alleles, especially DR and DQ, strongly co-occurred, TCR associations were difficult to assign to individual alleles. The sequencing pipeline was judged likely to have produced a cluster of highly shared sequence variants as a technical artifact. The earlier analysis of approximately 590 of the donors excluded some 15 rarely observed V segments, including chromosome 9 orphons, because counts were too low. The only immune exposure information available for the cohort was CMV serostatus. In an earlier analysis of roughly 500 of the donors, most TCR beta V segments appeared in productive rearrangements about 90% or about 30% of the time, broadly matching IMGT annotations. Because the 87-base-pair reads could not distinguish some IMGT-functional V segments, including TRBV6-2 and TRBV6-3, those segments were excluded. A later analysis associated 17,000 or so TCR beta sequences with specific HLA alleles at a false discovery rate of 0.05. According to the authors, the approach could potentially be generalized to other disease states and immunological phenotypes. In a later analysis, the rate of TCR association differed among HLA loci, with DRB1 alleles having the most associated TCRs and HLA-C alleles having the fewest.

The rearrangement joined TRBV12-2 to TRBJ1-1. TRBV12-2 is a pseudogene. This sequence was found in a young woman in good health and CMV-seronegative. Source material: PBMCs. The CDR3 corresponds to CASRLTWPLTNTEAFF. The DNA sequence is as follows: TGTGCAAGTCGCTTAACCTGGCCACTAACGAACACTGAAGCTTTCTTT.